This T cell receptor beta chain was recovered during a study of blood T cell repertoires in COVID-19. Study details: Samples representing acute and convalescent COVID-19 were sourced from the United States, Italy and Spain. Sources were T cells, B-cell-depleted T cells, or PBMCs; the material itself was cDNA or gDNA.

Per germline, CDR1 SNHLY and CDR2 FYNNEI. The CDR3 extends over 15 amino acids. V shed 0 bases and J shed 2 bases, with 11 bases lying between them. In the original workflow: Cell counts per sample came from amplifying reference gene primers. Clones were sequenced by immunoSEQ multiplex PCR, and TCRdb holds only the in-frame ones, with some missing. V and J calls plus clone size are reproduced from that table; the DNA served to infer D and trimming. In the table there are roughly 100,000 clones, roughly 80% of which are singletons. The chain employs TRBV2 and TRBJ2-7; D possibly corresponds to TRBD2 (6 bases). Sequencing was carried out using peripheral blood. The TCR was taken from a woman aged 80 or over with acute or convalescent COVID-19. CDR3 nucleotide sequence: TGTGCCAGCAGTGAAGCCGTGGGACTTGCCTACGAGCAGTACTTC. This gives the protein CASSEAVGLAYEQYF.